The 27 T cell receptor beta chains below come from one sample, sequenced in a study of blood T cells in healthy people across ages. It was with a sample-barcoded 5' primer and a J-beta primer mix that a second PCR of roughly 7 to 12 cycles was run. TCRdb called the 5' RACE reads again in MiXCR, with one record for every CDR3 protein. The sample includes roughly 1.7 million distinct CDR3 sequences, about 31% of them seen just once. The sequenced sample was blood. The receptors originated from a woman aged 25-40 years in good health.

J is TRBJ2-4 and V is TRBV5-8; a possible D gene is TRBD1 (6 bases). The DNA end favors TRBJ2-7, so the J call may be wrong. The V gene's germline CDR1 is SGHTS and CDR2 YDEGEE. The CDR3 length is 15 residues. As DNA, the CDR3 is TGTGCCAGCAACACCCTGATGGACAGCAACTACGAGCAGTACTTC. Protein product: CASNTLMDSNYEQYF.

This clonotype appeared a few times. This chain's CDR3 is CASSLFGTGVRSGANVLTF. CDR3 sequence (DNA): TGTGCCAGCAGTTTATTTGGGACAGGGGTTCGGTCCGGGGCCAACGTCCTGACTTTC. The chain couples TRBV27 to TRBJ2-6, with TRBD1 matching 10 bases. Trimming removed 1 base from V and 4 bases from J; junction bases left unmatched: 10. Germline loops: CDR1 MNHEY, CDR2 SMNVEV (reference sequence). CDR3 length: 19 amino acids.

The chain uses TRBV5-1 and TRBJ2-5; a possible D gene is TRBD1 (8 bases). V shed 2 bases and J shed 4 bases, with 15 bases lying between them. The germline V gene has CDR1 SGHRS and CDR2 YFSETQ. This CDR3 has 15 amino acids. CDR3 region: CASSLTGGEAETQYF. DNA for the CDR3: TGCGCCAGCAGCTTAACAGGGGGGGAGGCAGAGACCCAGTACTTC. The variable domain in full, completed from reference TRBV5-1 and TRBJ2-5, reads KAGVTQTPRYLIKTRGQQVTLSCSPISGHRSVSWYQQTPGQGLQFLFEYFSETQRNKGNFPGRFSGRQFSNSRSEMNVSTLELGDSALYLCASSLTGGEAETQYFGPGTRLLVL.

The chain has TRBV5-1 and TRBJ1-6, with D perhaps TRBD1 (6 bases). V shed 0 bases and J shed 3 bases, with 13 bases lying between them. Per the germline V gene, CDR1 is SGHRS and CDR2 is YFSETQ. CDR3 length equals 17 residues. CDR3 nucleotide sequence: TGCGCCAGCAGCTTGGCCCGGACAGAGAGCTATAATTCACCCCTCCACTTT. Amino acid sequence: CASSLARTESYNSPLHF.

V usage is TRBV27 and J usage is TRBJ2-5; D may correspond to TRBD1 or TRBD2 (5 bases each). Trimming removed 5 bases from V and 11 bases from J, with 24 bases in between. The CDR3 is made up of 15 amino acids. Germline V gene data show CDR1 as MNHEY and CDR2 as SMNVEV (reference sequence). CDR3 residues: CASSTMGPAIGEQYF. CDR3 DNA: TGTGCCAGCAGTACAATGGGACCGGCCATTGGGGAGCAGTACTTC.

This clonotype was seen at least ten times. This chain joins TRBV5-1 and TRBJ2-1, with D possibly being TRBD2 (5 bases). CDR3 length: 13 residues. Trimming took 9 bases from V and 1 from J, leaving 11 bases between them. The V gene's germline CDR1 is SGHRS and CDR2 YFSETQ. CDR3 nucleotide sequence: TGCGCCACCCGATCGGGGTCCTACAATGAGCAGTTCTTC. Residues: CATRSGSYNEQFF. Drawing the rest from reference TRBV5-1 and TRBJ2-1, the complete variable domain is KAGVTQTPRYLIKTRGQQVTLSCSPISGHRSVSWYQQTPGQGLQFLFEYFSETQRNKGNFPGRFSGRQFSNSRSEMNVSTLELGDSALYLCATRSGSYNEQFFGPGTRLTVL.

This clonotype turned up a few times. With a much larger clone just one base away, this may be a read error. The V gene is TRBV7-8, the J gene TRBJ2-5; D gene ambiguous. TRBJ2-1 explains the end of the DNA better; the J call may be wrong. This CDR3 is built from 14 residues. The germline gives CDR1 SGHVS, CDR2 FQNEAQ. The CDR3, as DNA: TGTGCCAGCAGCTTAGAAAGGCCCCAAGAGACCCAGTTCTTC. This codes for CASSLERPQETQFF.

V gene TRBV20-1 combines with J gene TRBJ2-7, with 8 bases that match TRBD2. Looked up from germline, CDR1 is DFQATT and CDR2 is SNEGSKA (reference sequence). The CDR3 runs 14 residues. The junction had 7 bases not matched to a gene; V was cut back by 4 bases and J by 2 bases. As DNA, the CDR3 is TGCAGTGCTACCAGAGCGGGAGCGACCTACGAGCAGTACTTC. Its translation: CSATRAGATYEQYF.

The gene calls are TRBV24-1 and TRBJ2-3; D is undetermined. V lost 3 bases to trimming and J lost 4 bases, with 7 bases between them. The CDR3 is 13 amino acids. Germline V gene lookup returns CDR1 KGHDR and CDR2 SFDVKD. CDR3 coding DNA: TGTGCCACCAGTGATCCGGTCCCAGATACGCAGTATTTT. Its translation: CATSDPVPDTQYF.

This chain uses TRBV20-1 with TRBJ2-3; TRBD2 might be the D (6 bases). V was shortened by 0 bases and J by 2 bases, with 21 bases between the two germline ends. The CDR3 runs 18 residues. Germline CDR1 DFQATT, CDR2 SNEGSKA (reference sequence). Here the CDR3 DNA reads TGCAGTGCTAGAGATTGGCGGGGCGGGTTCGGGTTCACAGATACGCAGTATTTT. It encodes CSARDWRGGFGFTDTQYF.

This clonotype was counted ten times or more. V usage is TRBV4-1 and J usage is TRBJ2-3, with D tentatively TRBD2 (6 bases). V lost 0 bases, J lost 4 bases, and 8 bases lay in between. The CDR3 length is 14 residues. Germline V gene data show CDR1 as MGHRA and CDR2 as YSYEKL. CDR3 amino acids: CASSQEGGADTQYF. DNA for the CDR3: TGCGCCAGCAGCCAAGAAGGCGGGGCAGATACGCAGTATTTT.

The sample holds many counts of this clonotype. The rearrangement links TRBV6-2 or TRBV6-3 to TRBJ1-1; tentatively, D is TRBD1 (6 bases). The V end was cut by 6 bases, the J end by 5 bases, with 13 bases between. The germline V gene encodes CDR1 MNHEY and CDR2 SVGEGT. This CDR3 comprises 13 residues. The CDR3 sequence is CASSLRGRTEAFF. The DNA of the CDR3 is TGTGCCAGCAGCCTCAGGGGAAGGACTGAAGCTTTCTTT.

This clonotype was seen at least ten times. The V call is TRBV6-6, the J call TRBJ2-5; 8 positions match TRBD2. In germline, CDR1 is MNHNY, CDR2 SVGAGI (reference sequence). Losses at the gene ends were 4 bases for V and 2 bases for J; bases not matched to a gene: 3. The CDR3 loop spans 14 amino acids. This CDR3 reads CASSSAGGQETQYF. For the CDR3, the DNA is TGTGCCAGCAGTTCGGCGGGGGGTCAAGAGACCCAGTACTTC.

The CDR3 region has the DNA TGTGCCAGCAGCATGGGACAGGGCGGGAGCAATGAGCAGTTCTTC. Translation: CASSMGQGGSNEQFF. The chain is built from TRBV11-1 and TRBJ2-1; 9 bases line up with TRBD1. CDR1 and CDR2 (germline): SGHAT, FQDESV (reference sequence). The CDR3 runs 15 residues. V dropped 5 bases and J dropped 6; count of bases not matched to a gene: 8. The full variable domain, with the rest looked up from reference TRBV11-1 and TRBJ2-1, is EAEVAQSPRYKITEKSQAVAFWCDPISGHATLYWYRQILGQGPELLVQFQDESVVDDSQLPKDRFSAERLKGVDSTLKIQPAELGDSAMYLCASSMGQGGSNEQFFGPGTRLTVL.

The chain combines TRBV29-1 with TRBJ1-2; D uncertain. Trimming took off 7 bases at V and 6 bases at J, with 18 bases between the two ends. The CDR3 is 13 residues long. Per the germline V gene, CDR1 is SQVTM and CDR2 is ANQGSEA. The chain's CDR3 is CSALRELPDGYTF. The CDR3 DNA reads TGCAGCGCCCTGCGGGAGCTCCCCGATGGCTACACCTTC. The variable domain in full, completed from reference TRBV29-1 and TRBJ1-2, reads SAVISQKPSRDICQRGTSLTIQCQVDSQVTMMFWYRQQPGQSLTLIATANQGSEATYESGFVIDKFPISRPNLTFSTLTVSNMSPEDSSIYLCSALRELPDGYTFGSGTRLTVV.

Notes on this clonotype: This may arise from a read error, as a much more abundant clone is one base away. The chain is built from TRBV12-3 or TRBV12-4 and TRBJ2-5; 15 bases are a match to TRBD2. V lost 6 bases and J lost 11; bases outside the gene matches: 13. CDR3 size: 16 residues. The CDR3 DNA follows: TGTGCCAGCAGCCAAAGGACTAGCGGGAGGGTGGCTGAGCAGTACTTC. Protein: CASSQRTSGRVAEQYF.

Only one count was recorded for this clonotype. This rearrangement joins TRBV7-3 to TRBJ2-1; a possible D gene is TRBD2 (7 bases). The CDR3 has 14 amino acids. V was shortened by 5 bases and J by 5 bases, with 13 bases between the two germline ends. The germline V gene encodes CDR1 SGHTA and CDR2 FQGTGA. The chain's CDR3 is CASSPGGENNEQFF. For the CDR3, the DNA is TGTGCCAGCAGCCCGGGGGGCGAGAACAATGAGCAGTTCTTC.

Written as DNA, the CDR3 is TGTGCCAGCACGTGGACAGGGCACCAGGGAAGCAATCAGCCCCAGCATTTT. It specifies CASTWTGHQGSNQPQHF. V usage is TRBV6-1 and J usage is TRBJ1-5, with TRBD1 matching 8 bases. This CDR3 spans 17 amino acids. The V segment lost 7 bases and the J segment 1 base; nucleotides outside the gene matches: 12. Germline V gene data show CDR1 as MNHNS and CDR2 as SASEGT.

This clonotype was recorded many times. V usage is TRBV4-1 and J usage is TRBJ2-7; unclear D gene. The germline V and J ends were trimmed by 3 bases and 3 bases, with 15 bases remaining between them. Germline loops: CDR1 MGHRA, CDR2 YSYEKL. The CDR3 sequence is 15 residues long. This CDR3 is CASSHTAVGDYEQYF. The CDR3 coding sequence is TGCGCCAGCAGCCACACTGCCGTTGGGGACTACGAGCAGTACTTC.

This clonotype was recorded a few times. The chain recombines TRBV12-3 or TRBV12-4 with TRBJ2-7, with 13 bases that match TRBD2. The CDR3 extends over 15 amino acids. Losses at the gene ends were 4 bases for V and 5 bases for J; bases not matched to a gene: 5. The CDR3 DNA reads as TGTGCCAGCAGTTCGGGACTAGCGGGACCCCACGAGCAGTACTTC. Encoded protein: CASSSGLAGPHEQYF.

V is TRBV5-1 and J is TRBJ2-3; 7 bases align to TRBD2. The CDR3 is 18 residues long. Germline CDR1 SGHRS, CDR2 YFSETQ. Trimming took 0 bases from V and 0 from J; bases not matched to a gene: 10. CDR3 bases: TGCGCCAGCAGCTTGGGGCTAGCGGCCATACGTAGCACAGATACGCAGTATTTT. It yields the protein CASSLGLAAIRSTDTQYF. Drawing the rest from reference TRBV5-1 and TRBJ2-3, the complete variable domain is KAGVTQTPRYLIKTRGQQVTLSCSPISGHRSVSWYQQTPGQGLQFLFEYFSETQRNKGNFPGRFSGRQFSNSRSEMNVSTLELGDSALYLCASSLGLAAIRSTDTQYFGPGTRLTVL.

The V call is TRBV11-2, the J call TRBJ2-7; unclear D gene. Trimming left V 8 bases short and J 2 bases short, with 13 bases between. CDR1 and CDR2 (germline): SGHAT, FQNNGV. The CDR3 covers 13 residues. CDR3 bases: TGTGCCAGCGGGGAAGGACGGACCTACGAGCAGTACTTC. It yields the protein CASGEGRTYEQYF.

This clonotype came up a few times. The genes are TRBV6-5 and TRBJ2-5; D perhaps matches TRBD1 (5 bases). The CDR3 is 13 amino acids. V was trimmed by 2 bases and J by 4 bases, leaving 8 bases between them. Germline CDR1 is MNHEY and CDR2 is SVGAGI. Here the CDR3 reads CASSYKGPETQYF. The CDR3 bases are TGTGCCAGCAGTTACAAGGGGCCAGAGACCCAGTACTTC.

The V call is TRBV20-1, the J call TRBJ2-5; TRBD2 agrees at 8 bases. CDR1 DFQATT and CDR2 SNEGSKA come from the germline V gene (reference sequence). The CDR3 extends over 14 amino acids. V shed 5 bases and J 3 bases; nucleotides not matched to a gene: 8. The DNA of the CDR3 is TGCAGTGCTGGAGCCTCGGGACTAGAAGAGACCCAGTACTTC. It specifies CSAGASGLEETQYF.

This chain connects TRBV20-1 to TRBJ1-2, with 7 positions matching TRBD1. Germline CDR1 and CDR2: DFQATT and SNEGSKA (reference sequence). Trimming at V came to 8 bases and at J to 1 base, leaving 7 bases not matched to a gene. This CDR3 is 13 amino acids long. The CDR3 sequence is CSTVTGSNYGYTF. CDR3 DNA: TGCAGTACTGTGACAGGGAGTAACTATGGCTACACCTTC.

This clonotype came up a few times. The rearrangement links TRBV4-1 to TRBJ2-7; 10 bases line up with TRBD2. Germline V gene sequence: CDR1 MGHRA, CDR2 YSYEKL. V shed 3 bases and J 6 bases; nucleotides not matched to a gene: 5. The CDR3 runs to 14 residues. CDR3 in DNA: TGCGCCAGCAGCCAGACGGGACTAGCGAGCGAGCAGTACTTC. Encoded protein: CASSQTGLASEQYF.

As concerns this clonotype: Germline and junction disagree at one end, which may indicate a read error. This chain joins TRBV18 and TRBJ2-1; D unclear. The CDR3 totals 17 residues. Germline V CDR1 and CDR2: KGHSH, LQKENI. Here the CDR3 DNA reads TGCGCCAGCTCACCACCGCGTCAGTCCATAGGACACAATGAGCAGTTCTTC. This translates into CASSPPRQSIGHNEQFF.